This T cell receptor (beta chain) is drawn from a study of T cell clones after liver transplantation. Whole-study context: Liver transplant recipients had immunosuppression withdrawal attempted within 2 years. Until 12-24 months post-transplant, subjects got standard immunosuppression and no induction. Broader study findings: A significant post-transplant drop in circulating graft-donor-reactive CD4 TCRbeta sequences occurred in most of the 8 subjects.

V dropped 1 base and J dropped 7 bases, with 16 bases sitting between them. Germline loops: CDR1 MDHEN, CDR2 SYDVKM. There are 16 residues in the CDR3. Thawed unstimulated PBMCs were FACS-sorted by CD3, CD4 and CD8 into two populations. About this clone itself: Its antigen is undetermined.

Libraries were prepared by immunoSEQ multiplex PCR; TCRdb keeps only in-frame clonotypes and omits some of them. The sample consists of some 10,000 clones, over 55% of them appearing once. The V call is TRBV28, the J call TRBJ1-4; a possible D gene is TRBD1 (6 bases). This sequence was found in a human patient who received a liver transplant. Some of these T cells may belong to the graft donor. The sample consisted of CD4+ T cells from blood, taken around 32 months after liver transplant. In DNA, the CDR3 is TGTGCCAGCAGTTTATTCCGGGGGCATGAGGGTGAAAAACTGTTTTTT. The encoded protein is CASSLFRGHEGEKLFF. Using reference TRBV28 and TRBJ1-4 for the parts outside the CDR3, the full variable domain is DVKVTQSSRYLVKRTGEKVFLECVQDMDHENMFWYRQDPGLGLRLIYFSYDVKMKEKGDIPEGYSVSREKKERFSLILESASTNQTSMYLCASSLFRGHEGEKLFFGSGTQLSVL.